There are a few counts of the clone carrying this TCR beta chain. As yet, its antigen is unknown. V lost 1 base and J 6 bases, leaving 21 bases between the germline ends. The CDR3 is made up of 16 amino acids. Germline CDR1 and CDR2: SQVTM and ANQGSEA. The data are from a study of CD8 T cells in ankylosing spondylitis. Making use of molecular barcodes, quantitative 5'-RACE generated TCR beta libraries. TCRdb recomputed calls from the 5' RACE reads with MiXCR, one row per CDR3 protein. The table shows about 440,000 distinct CDR3 sequences, with 17% occurring only once. Whole-study findings and limits: Typical of ankylosing spondylitis blood, it appeared, was a TCR beta motif of roughly eight highly homologous variants.

This receptor was taken from a male donor with ankylosing spondylitis. The chain is built from TRBV29-1 and TRBJ1-1; D gene unclear. The source material was blood, either unsorted or a sorted T cell fraction (not recorded which). Written as DNA, the CDR3 is TGCAGCGTTGAAGGTTCCCTTGGGGTAAGGGCTTCTGAAGCTTTCTTT. It is translated as CSVEGSLGVRASEAFF.